One sample yielded the 5 T cell receptor beta chains listed below, sequenced in a study of regulatory T cells in long-lasting Graves disease. Time point noted: persistent/refractory GD, antithyroid drugs over 5 years with positive TRAb. After RNA was extracted from PBMCs, the TCR library was made from it. With iRepertoire HTBI primers and Arm-PCR of CDR3 regions, TCR beta libraries were built. Via MiXCR, TCRdb re-called the multiplex PCR reads, giving one row per CDR3 protein. The sample holds roughly 470,000 distinct CDR3 sequences; around 20% are singletons and the top ten take over 7.5%. Material: peripheral blood mononuclear cells (PBMCs), obtained when the disease was refractory, from a patient treated with antithyroid drugs. These receptors originate from a female donor with Graves disease.

This clonotype was seen many times. The CDR3 here is CASSFSRISYGYTF. CDR3 nucleotides: TGTGCCAGCAGTTTCAGCAGAATTTCTTATGGCTACACCTTC. The V and J genes are TRBV12-3 or TRBV12-4 and TRBJ1-2; no definite D call. There are 14 residues in the CDR3. V lost 3 bases, J lost 5 bases, and 13 bases lay in between.

The CDR3 protein is CASSVVGGGGNTGELFF. For the CDR3, the DNA is TGTGCCAGCAGCGTAGTAGGAGGGGGCGGTAACACCGGGGAGCTGTTTTTT. J is TRBJ2-2 and V is TRBV9, with D maybe TRBD1 (7 bases). The CDR3 has 17 amino acids. V lost 0 bases and J lost 2, with 14 bases in between. Germline V CDR1 and CDR2: SGDLS, YYNGEE.

The CDR3 DNA is TGTGCCACCAGTGGTGCGGGGGCGGCCGGTAGAATCTCCATAAATTCACCCCTCCACTTT. Encoded protein: CATSGAGAAGRISINSPLHF. This chain connects TRBV24-1 to TRBJ1-6; perhaps TRBD1 as D (6 bases). V was shortened by 5 bases and J by 7 bases, with 29 bases between the two germline ends. This CDR3 spans 20 amino acids. Germline CDR1 KGHDR, CDR2 SFDVKD.

Written as DNA, the CDR3 is TGTGCCAGCAGCACGGGACTAGCGATATACGAGCAGTACTTC. Translation gives CASSTGLAIYEQYF. The chain employs TRBV7-2 and TRBJ2-7, with TRBD2 matching over 10 bases. The CDR3 has 14 amino acids. Germline CDR1 is SGHTA and CDR2 is FQGNSA. The junction had 5 bases not matched to a gene; V was cut back by 5 bases and J by 4 bases. Based on the CDR3 plus reference TRBV7-2 and TRBJ2-7, the full variable domain is GAGVSQSPSNKVTEKGKDVELRCDPISGHTALYWYRQSLGQGLEFLIYFQGNSAPDKSGLPSDRFSAERTGGSVSTLTIQRTQQEDSAVYLCASSTGLAIYEQYFGPGTRLTVT.

The table lists this clonotype with many counts. The rearrangement joins TRBV27 to TRBJ1-1, with D perhaps TRBD1 (5 bases). The V end lost 1 base, the J end lost 2 bases, and 11 bases lay between the germline ends. This CDR3 is built from 15 residues. Germline CDR1 is MNHEY and CDR2 is SMNVEV (reference sequence). The DNA of the CDR3 is TGTGCCAGCAGTTTATATTTGGGGCCTAACACTGAAGCTTTCTTT. As protein: CASSLYLGPNTEAFF.